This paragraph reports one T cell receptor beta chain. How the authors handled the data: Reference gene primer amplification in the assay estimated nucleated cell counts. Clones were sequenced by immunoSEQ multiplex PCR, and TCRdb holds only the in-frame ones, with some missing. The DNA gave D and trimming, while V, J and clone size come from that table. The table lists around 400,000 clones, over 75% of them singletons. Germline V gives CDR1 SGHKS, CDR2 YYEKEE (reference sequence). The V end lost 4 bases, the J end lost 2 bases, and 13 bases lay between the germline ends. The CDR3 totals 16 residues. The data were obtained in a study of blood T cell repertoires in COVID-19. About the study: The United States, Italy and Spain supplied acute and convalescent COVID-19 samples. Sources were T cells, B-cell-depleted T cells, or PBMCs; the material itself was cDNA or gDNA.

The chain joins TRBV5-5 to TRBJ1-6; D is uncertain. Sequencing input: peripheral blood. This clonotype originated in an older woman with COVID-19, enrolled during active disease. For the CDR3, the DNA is TGTGCCAGCAGCCCGGTGGCGGAAACCTATAATTCACCCCTCCACTTT. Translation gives CASSPVAETYNSPLHF.